Described below is a single T cell receptor beta chain sequence and its context. Its target is unknown. J lost 2 bases, V lost 5 bases, and 2 bases had no gene match. This CDR3 is built from 13 residues. Germline CDR1 is SSHAT and CDR2 is FNYEAQ (reference sequence). These data come from a study of siplizumab effects on memory and regulatory T cells. Findings of the study overall: The apparent diversity of naive T cells exceeded that of memory cells, and naive T cells seemed to make a major contribution to the alloresponse. Most proliferating CD4+ or CD8+ clones, roughly 75-96%, had no naive or memory assignment.

Clones were sequenced by immunoSEQ multiplex PCR, and TCRdb holds only the in-frame ones, with some missing. The sample lists under 70,000 clones, 65% to 80% occurring once. The sequenced sample consisted of memory CD4+ T cells sorted from blood. The chain employs TRBV7-7 and TRBJ2-5; 7 nucleotides align to TRBD1. The TCR was taken from a human donor in good health. CDR3 bases: TGTGCCAGCAGCGTGGGACAGCAAGAGACCCAGTACTTC. As protein: CASSVGQQETQYF. Combining the CDR3 with reference TRBV7-7 and TRBJ2-5 gives the whole variable domain GAGVSQSPRYKVTKRGQDVTLRCDPISSHATLYWYQQALGQGPEFLTYFNYEAQPDKSGLPSDRFSAERPEGSISTLTIQRTEQRDSAMYRCASSVGQQETQYFGPGTRLLVL.